The present TCR beta chain was sequenced within a study of blood T cell repertoires in COVID-19. Assay: immunoSEQ multiplex PCR; the TCRdb copy retains only in-frame clones and omits some. The sample lists 250,000 to 300,000 clones, less than 90% occurring once. The CDR3 is made up of 12 amino acids. The V gene lost 3 bases and the J gene lost 7 bases, with 9 bases spanning the gap. Germline V gene lookup returns CDR1 LNHDA and CDR2 SQIVND (reference sequence). The sequencing sample was made of peripheral blood. The chain joins TRBV19 to TRBJ2-5; D gene uncertain. This TCR came from a woman under 40 with COVID-19, enrolled during active disease. CDR3 sequence reads: CASSILSGTQYF. For the CDR3, the DNA is TGTGCCAGTAGTATCTTATCGGGGACCCAGTACTTC. Full variable domain (outside the CDR3, taken from reference TRBV19 and TRBJ2-5): DGGITQSPKYLFRKEGQNVTLSCEQNLNHDAMYWYRQDPGQGLRLIYYSQIVNDFQKGDIAEGYSVSREKKESFPLTVTSAQKNPTAFYLCASSILSGTQYFGPGTRLLVL.